What follows are 16 T cell receptor beta chains derived from one specimen sequenced in a study of cytomegalovirus exposure and HLA in healthy donors. Here immunoSEQ multiplex PCR was the method, and the copy in TCRdb shows in-frame clones only, minus some. The sample lists about 110,000 clones, around 82% occurring once. Sequenced sample: PBMCs. The receptors originated from a woman under 30 in good health and CMV-seronegative.

The genes are TRBV18 and TRBJ1-2; 9 bases match TRBD1. Germline CDR1 KGHSH, CDR2 LQKENI. CDR3 length: 17 residues. Losses at the gene ends were 0 bases for V and 2 bases for J; bases not matched to a gene: 7. The CDR3 nucleotides read TGTGCCAGCTCACCACCGCTCCGGGACAGGGTCAACTATGGCTACACCTTC. Protein product: CASSPPLRDRVNYGYTF.

The chain links TRBV6-1 to TRBJ2-1; D remains ambiguous. Germline V gives CDR1 MNHNS, CDR2 SASEGT. The CDR3 is 13 residues long. Trimming left V 2 bases short and J 9 bases short, with 11 bases between. Here the CDR3 DNA reads TGTGCCAGCAGTGAAATAACGTCAGGTGAGCAGTTCTTC. Its protein is CASSEITSGEQFF.

This clone was observed a handful of times. The chain carries TRBV27 and TRBJ1-2; 8 nucleotides align to TRBD1. The V gene's germline CDR1 is MNHEY and CDR2 SMNVEV (reference sequence). V was pared by 6 bases and J by 11 bases, with 5 bases of the junction left unmatched. CDR3 size: 11 residues. As DNA, the CDR3 is TGTGCCAGCAGCCGAGGGACAGGTTACACCTTC. Translation: CASSRGTGYTF.

The chain recombines TRBV10-1 with TRBJ2-2; 7 bases fit TRBD2. Germline trimming cut 5 bases from V and 2 bases from J; bases unmatched to any gene: 5. The CDR3 sequence is 15 residues long. Germline CDR1 WNHNN, CDR2 SYGVQD (reference sequence). CDR3 in amino acids: CASSRDYPNTGELFF. The DNA for the CDR3 is TGCGCCAGCAGTCGGGACTATCCAAACACCGGGGAGCTGTTTTTT.

This clone was seen only a few times. J is TRBJ1-4 and V is TRBV7-2; unclear D gene. Trimming took off 6 bases at V and 3 bases at J, with 17 bases between the two ends. This CDR3 spans 16 amino acids. Per germline, CDR1 SGHTA and CDR2 FQGNSA. The CDR3 coding sequence is TGTGCCAGCAGTATAAGGAGCGGCGGGGCTAATGAAAAACTGTTTTTT. Translating gives CASSIRSGGANEKLFF.

V is TRBV28 and J is TRBJ1-5, with D perhaps TRBD1 (5 bases). The germline V and J ends were trimmed by 8 bases and 11 bases, with 16 bases remaining between them. CDR1 and CDR2 (germline): MDHEN, SYDVKM. There are 12 residues in the CDR3. As DNA, the CDR3 is TGTGCCAGCGGGGCTCGTCAATGGTCCCAGCATTTT. Translating it yields CASGARQWSQHF.

This clone was detected once. The V gene is TRBV5-1, the J gene TRBJ2-3; 10 bases match TRBD2. Germline V gene data show CDR1 as SGHRS and CDR2 as YFSETQ. The CDR3 consists of 16 residues. Trimming cost V 2 bases and J 5 bases; bases outside gene matches: 8. CDR3 amino acids: CASSLAGGPKGDTQYF. In DNA, the CDR3 is TGCGCCAGCAGCTTAGCGGGGGGGCCGAAAGGAGATACGCAGTATTTT. Complete variable domain (other parts from reference TRBV5-1 and TRBJ2-3): KAGVTQTPRYLIKTRGQQVTLSCSPISGHRSVSWYQQTPGQGLQFLFEYFSETQRNKGNFPGRFSGRQFSNSRSEMNVSTLELGDSALYLCASSLAGGPKGDTQYFGPGTRLTVL.

CDR3 sequence: CAQIQTQYF. The CDR3, as DNA: TGTGCCCAGATACAGACCCAGTACTTC. This chain links TRBV6-6 with TRBJ2-5, with D uncertain. Germline V CDR1 and CDR2: MNHNY, SVGAGI (reference sequence). V was cut by 11 bases and J by 6 bases, with 7 bases left in between. This CDR3 has 9 amino acids.

The sample holds one count of this clone. The V call is TRBV9, the J call TRBJ2-5, with TRBD1 matching 10 bases. Germline trimming cut 6 bases from V and 1 base from J; bases unmatched to any gene: 6. Germline assignment: CDR1 SGDLS and CDR2 YYNGEE. The CDR3 has 15 residues. The CDR3: CASTGTGAVQETQYF. The CDR3 DNA reads as TGTGCCAGCACCGGGACAGGGGCCGTCCAAGAGACCCAGTACTTC.

V gene TRBV18 combines with J gene TRBJ2-5; 9 nucleotides line up with TRBD1. The CDR3 spans 15 residues. V lost 4 bases and J lost 1; bases outside the gene matches: 4. Germline values: CDR1 KGHSH, CDR2 LQKENI. The CDR3 nucleotides are TGTGCCAGCTCACTCCGACAGGGGGGCCAAGAGACCCAGTACTTC. Protein: CASSLRQGGQETQYF. The full variable domain, its missing parts supplied by reference TRBV18 and TRBJ2-5, is NAGVMQNPRHLVRRRGQEARLRCSPMKGHSHVYWYRQLPEEGLKFMVYLQKENIIDESGMPKERFSAEFPKEGPSILRIQQVVRGDSAAYFCASSLRQGGQETQYFGPGTRLLVL.

This chain links TRBV5-1 with TRBJ1-2, with D possibly matching TRBD1 (5 bases). V was cut by 5 bases and J by 8 bases, with 16 bases left in between. The CDR3 has 13 residues. The germline gives CDR1 SGHRS, CDR2 YFSETQ. The CDR3 sequence: CASSRATDSGYTF. The CDR3 DNA is TGCGCCAGCAGTCGTGCGACAGATAGCGGCTACACCTTC.

This chain links TRBV7-9 with TRBJ2-7, with 11 bases matching TRBD1. Germline assignment: CDR1 SEHNR and CDR2 FQNEAQ (reference sequence). The V gene end was trimmed by 5 bases and the J gene end by 4 bases; junction bases not matched to a gene: 10. This CDR3 spans 16 amino acids. The chain's CDR3 is CASSPPRTGGYYEQYF. The CDR3 DNA is TGTGCCAGCAGCCCACCCCGGACAGGGGGCTATTACGAGCAGTACTTC. The variable domain in full, completed from reference TRBV7-9 and TRBJ2-7, reads DTGVSQNPRHKITKRGQNVTFRCDPISEHNRLYWYRQTLGQGPEFLTYFQNEAQLEKSRLLSDRFSAERPKGSFSTLEIQRTEQGDSAMYLCASSPPRTGGYYEQYFGPGTRLTVT.

The chain couples TRBV6-5 to TRBJ2-7; 12 nucleotides align to TRBD2. J was trimmed by 6 bases and V by 5 bases; bases with no gene match: 5. Germline CDR1 is MNHEY and CDR2 is SVGAGI. This CDR3 contains 14 residues. The DNA for the CDR3 is TGTGCCAGCAGTACTAGCGGGGGGCGCGGCGAGCAGTACTTC. Residues: CASSTSGGRGEQYF.

The chain is built from TRBV5-1 and TRBJ2-3; 7 bases agree with TRBD2. Per the germline V gene, CDR1 is SGHRS and CDR2 is YFSETQ. The length of the CDR3 is 15 residues. V was pared by 2 bases and J by 2 bases, with 5 bases of the junction left unmatched. The CDR3 DNA follows: TGCGCCAGCAGCTTTGGCGGGGGTTCCACAGATACGCAGTATTTT. Protein sequence: CASSFGGGSTDTQYF.

This chain connects TRBV28 to TRBJ1-2; tentative D call: TRBD1 (6 bases). Germline V gene sequence: CDR1 MDHEN, CDR2 SYDVKM. CDR3 length: 13 residues. V lost 8 bases and J 6 bases, leaving 16 bases between the germline ends. As DNA, the CDR3 is TGTGCCAGCTTAGCAGGGGCCAGAGATGGCTACACCTTC. It is translated as CASLAGARDGYTF.

The gene calls are TRBV19 and TRBJ1-1, with a weak D call TRBD1 (6 bases). The germline gives CDR1 LNHDA, CDR2 SQIVND (reference sequence). The CDR3 is 10 amino acids. Trimming left V 8 bases short and J 10 bases short, with 11 bases between. CDR3 amino acids: CASFGQRAFF. The CDR3 nucleotides are TGTGCCAGTTTCGGACAGAGAGCTTTCTTT. Full variable domain (missing parts from reference TRBV19 and TRBJ1-1): DGGITQSPKYLFRKEGQNVTLSCEQNLNHDAMYWYRQDPGQGLRLIYYSQIVNDFQKGDIAEGYSVSREKKESFPLTVTSAQKNPTAFYLCASFGQRAFFGQGTRLTVV.